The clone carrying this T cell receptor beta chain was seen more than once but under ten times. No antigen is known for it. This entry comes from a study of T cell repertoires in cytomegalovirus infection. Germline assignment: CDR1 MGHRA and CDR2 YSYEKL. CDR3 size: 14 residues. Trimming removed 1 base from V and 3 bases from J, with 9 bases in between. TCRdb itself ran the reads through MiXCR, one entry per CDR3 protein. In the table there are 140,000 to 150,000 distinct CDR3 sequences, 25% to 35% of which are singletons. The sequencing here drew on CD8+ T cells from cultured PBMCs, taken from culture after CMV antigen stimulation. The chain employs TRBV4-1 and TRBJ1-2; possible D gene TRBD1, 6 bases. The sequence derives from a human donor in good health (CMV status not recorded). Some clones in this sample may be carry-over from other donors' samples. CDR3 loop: CASSQGSGDYGYTF. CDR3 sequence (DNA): TGCGCCAGCAGCCAAGGGTCAGGGGACTATGGCTACACCTTC.